This T cell receptor beta chain was documented in a study of beta chain features in type 1 diabetes. The study, taken as a whole, reports: Among patients with Type 1 diabetes, TCRB CDR3s were moderately but significantly shorter in every one of the four CD4+ subsets.

Isolated RNA was reverse transcribed in full, so expressed TCRB transcripts were sequenced. Sequenced by immunoSEQ multiplex PCR; TCRdb stores in-frame clones only, minus some. Among roughly 150,000 clones listed, approximately 8.7% were seen once. Concerning this clone itself: Its target is unknown.

CD4+ naive, central memory, regulatory and stem cell-like memory subsets were isolated by sorting on CD45RO/CCR7/CD25/CD127/CD95/CD27. There are 12 residues in the CDR3. Germline V gene data show CDR1 as SGHTA and CDR2 as FQGTGA. V was trimmed by 8 bases and J by 8 bases, leaving 15 bases between them. Sequencing input: central memory CD4+ T cells from blood. This clonotype was sampled from a woman aged 25 to 39 with type 1 diabetes. The gene calls are TRBV7-3 and TRBJ1-1; no definite D call. The CDR3 region is CASGPTGGEAFF. CDR3 coding DNA: TGTGCCAGCGGACCAACCGGCGGGGAAGCTTTCTTT.